A single sample gave rise to the 32 T cell receptor beta chains below, sequenced in a study of vaccination effects on CD4 cells after COVID-19. The antigens for these receptors are not known. Profiling relied on immunoSEQ multiplex PCR, and the TCRdb table lists in-frame clones only, not all of them. The sample contains about 47,000 clones, about 78% of which appear only once. A roughly 10-day culture period preceded the isolation of CD4+ T cells. The source material was CD4+ T cells from PBMCs cultured without peptide, sampled before COVID-19 vaccination. These receptors came from a human donor who had a prior SARS-CoV-2 infection.

The chain employs TRBV7-2 and TRBJ2-1; 9 positions match TRBD2. CDR3 length: 15 amino acids. CDR1 and CDR2 from the germline V gene are SGHTA and FQGNSA. V was clipped by 6 bases and J by 9 bases; unmatched bases: 12. In DNA form, the CDR3 reads TGTGCCAGCAGGCGAGAGGCGGGGGGGCTCACTGAGCAGTTCTTC. Its translation is CASRREAGGLTEQFF.

This chain uses TRBV2 with TRBJ2-3; 10 bases map to TRBD2. CDR3 length: 15 amino acids. V was pared by 6 bases and J by 2 bases, with 5 bases of the junction left unmatched. The germline V gene has CDR1 SNHLY and CDR2 FYNNEI. The CDR3 coding sequence is TGTGCCAGCAGGGAGCGGGGGGGGTTCACAGATACGCAGTATTTT. Protein: CASRERGGFTDTQYF.

The rearrangement links TRBV19 to TRBJ1-1; 9 bases line up with TRBD1. CDR3 length: 14 amino acids. Germline CDR1 and CDR2: LNHDA and SQIVND (reference sequence). The J segment lost 10 bases and the V segment lost 7 bases, leaving 13 bases of the junction unmatched. The CDR3 nucleotides read TGTGCCAGTACCCTGGGACAGGGTACTTGGGGAGCTTTCTTT. As protein: CASTLGQGTWGAFF.

This chain joins TRBV27 and TRBJ2-7; D perhaps matches TRBD2 (6 bases). The CDR3 spans 15 residues. Germline V gene sequence: CDR1 MNHEY, CDR2 SMNVEV (reference sequence). V lost 1 base and J 0 bases, leaving 10 bases between the germline ends. The CDR3 bases are TGTGCCAGCAGTTTATACCGCGGGGACTCCTACGAGCAGTACTTC. This sequence encodes CASSLYRGDSYEQYF.

V gene TRBV4-2 combines with J gene TRBJ2-7; weak D call: TRBD1 (5 bases). V gave up 0 bases and J gave up 4 bases, with 19 bases separating them. The CDR3 runs 17 residues. Germline CDR1 is LGHNA and CDR2 is YNFKEQ. The CDR3 region has the DNA TGTGCCAGCAGCCAAGATAGGGGCGGAGCCTCCTTTTACGAGCAGTACTTC. Translation gives CASSQDRGGASFYEQYF.

In DNA, the CDR3 is TGCAGCCCCCTCGGGCCAGGGATTAGCGGCACTGAAGCTTTCTTT. Amino acids: CSPLGPGISGTEAFF. The rearrangement joins TRBV29-1 to TRBJ1-1, with TRBD1 as a possible D gene (5 bases). CDR1 SQVTM and CDR2 ANQGSEA come from the germline V gene. This CDR3 is built from 15 residues. V was trimmed by 8 bases and J by 4 bases, leaving 23 bases between them. The full variable domain, in which reference TRBV29-1 and TRBJ1-1 provide the parts outside the CDR3, is SAVISQKPSRDICQRGTSLTIQCQVDSQVTMMFWYRQQPGQSLTLIATANQGSEATYESGFVIDKFPISRPNLTFSTLTVSNMSPEDSSIYLCSPLGPGISGTEAFFGQGTRLTVV.

In this sample, this clone turned up once. This rearrangement joins TRBV5-4 to TRBJ2-3; TRBD1 agrees at 8 bases. The junction had 10 bases not matched to a gene; V was cut back by 3 bases and J by 4 bases. Per the germline V gene, CDR1 is SGHNT and CDR2 is YYREEE (reference sequence). The CDR3 runs 16 residues. The CDR3 is CASSSWTQGGSDTQYF. The CDR3 DNA follows: TGTGCCAGCAGCTCCTGGACACAGGGGGGTTCAGATACGCAGTATTTT.

The chain is built from TRBV18 and TRBJ1-1, with no clear D. The germline V gene has CDR1 KGHSH and CDR2 LQKENI. The CDR3 is made up of 13 amino acids. Trimming pared 0 bases from V and 11 bases from J, leaving 13 bases between. CDR3 loop: CASSPPGAQSAFF. DNA for the CDR3: TGTGCCAGCTCACCACCGGGCGCCCAGAGCGCTTTCTTT.

This clone showed up just a few times. J is TRBJ1-5 and V is TRBV20-1; unclear D gene. V was pared by 5 bases and J by 10 bases, with 9 bases between. Germline lookup yields CDR1 DFQATT and CDR2 SNEGSKA (reference sequence). The CDR3 has 10 residues. The CDR3 DNA sequence: TGCAGTGCTTACCGGGTCCCCCAGCATTTT. Its protein is CSAYRVPQHF.

The rearrangement uses TRBV15 and TRBJ2-7; 12 nucleotides line up with TRBD2. V lost 5 bases and J lost 6; bases outside the gene matches: 8. The CDR3 contains 15 residues. The germline V gene has CDR1 LNHNV and CDR2 YYDKDF (reference sequence). The CDR3 region has the DNA TGTGCCACCAGCCCACGGACTAGCGGGACCTCCGAGCAGTACTTC. Translating it yields CATSPRTSGTSEQYF.

This clone has a single count. The V and J genes are TRBV3-1 (or the pseudogene TRBV3-2) and TRBJ2-3, with D perhaps TRBD2 (5 bases). This CDR3 is built from 13 residues. Germline V lookup: CDR1 LGHDT, CDR2 YNNKEL (reference sequence). V lost 2 bases to trimming and J lost 7 bases, with 10 bases between them. The CDR3 here is CASSQMRENTQYF. Here the CDR3 DNA reads TGTGCCAGCAGCCAAATGAGGGAGAATACGCAGTATTTT.

This clone showed up just a few times. The chain links TRBV5-1 to TRBJ2-1, with TRBD2 matching over 11 bases. CDR3 length: 14 residues. From germline, CDR1 is SGHRS and CDR2 YFSETQ. The trim removed 8 bases at V and 2 bases at J, leaving 3 bases unmatched. The CDR3: CASCSGGAYNEQFF. In DNA form, the CDR3 reads TGCGCCAGTTGTAGCGGGGGGGCCTACAATGAGCAGTTCTTC. Full variable domain (missing parts from reference TRBV5-1 and TRBJ2-1): KAGVTQTPRYLIKTRGQQVTLSCSPISGHRSVSWYQQTPGQGLQFLFEYFSETQRNKGNFPGRFSGRQFSNSRSEMNVSTLELGDSALYLCASCSGGAYNEQFFGPGTRLTVL.

This chain joins TRBV7-2 and TRBJ2-7, with 10 bases fitting TRBD2. The CDR3 extends over 16 amino acids. V dropped 4 bases and J dropped 0; count of bases not matched to a gene: 6. Germline lookup yields CDR1 SGHTA and CDR2 FQGNSA. CDR3 in amino acids: CASSSYPSGSSYEQYF. CDR3 nucleotides: TGTGCCAGCAGCTCCTACCCTAGCGGGAGCTCCTACGAGCAGTACTTC.

The chain carries TRBV27 and TRBJ2-4; tentative D call: TRBD1 (6 bases). Trimming stripped 6 bases from V and 5 bases from J, with 11 bases between. Germline V gene lookup returns CDR1 MNHEY and CDR2 SMNVEV (reference sequence). This CDR3 comprises 13 residues. DNA for the CDR3: TGTGCCAGCAGCGGATACAGGGAAAACATTCAGTACTTC. Translated, it gives CASSGYRENIQYF.

The CDR3 nucleotides are TGTGCCAGTAGTATAGATCACGGGGTAGGGAGCTCTGGAAACACCATATATTTT. Translation gives CASSIDHGVGSSGNTIYF. The V call is TRBV19, the J call TRBJ1-3, with D uncertain. There are 18 residues in the CDR3. V lost 0 bases, J lost 0 bases, and 15 bases lay in between. Germline loops: CDR1 LNHDA, CDR2 SQIVND (reference sequence). The full variable domain, in which reference TRBV19 and TRBJ1-3 provide the parts outside the CDR3, is DGGITQSPKYLFRKEGQNVTLSCEQNLNHDAMYWYRQDPGQGLRLIYYSQIVNDFQKGDIAEGYSVSREKKESFPLTVTSAQKNPTAFYLCASSIDHGVGSSGNTIYFGEGSWLTVV.

This chain connects TRBV4-3 to TRBJ2-2; the D gene is possibly TRBD1 (6 bases). The V end lost 0 bases, the J end lost 0 bases, and 11 bases lay between the germline ends. The CDR3 has 17 amino acids. In germline, CDR1 is LGHNA, CDR2 YSLEER. Here the CDR3 reads CASSQESTGPNTGELFF. In nucleotides, the CDR3 is TGCGCCAGCAGCCAAGAGTCAACAGGGCCGAACACCGGGGAGCTGTTTTTT.

The genes are TRBV21-1 and TRBJ1-5; no DNA check was done on the table's D call, TRBD1. TRBV21-1 is a pseudogene segment. CDR3 length: 15 amino acids. The CDR3 DNA reads as TGTGCCAGCAGCAATTCAGGGTATAGCAATCAGCCCCAGCATTTT. It specifies CASSNSGYSNQPQHF.

The sample holds a few counts of this clone. This chain connects TRBV9 to TRBJ2-1, with 11 bases fitting TRBD2. With V trimmed by 2 bases and J by 9 bases, 4 bases remained unmatched. Germline V gives CDR1 SGDLS, CDR2 YYNGEE. The CDR3 runs to 14 residues. The CDR3 loop is CASSVTSGVGEQFF. The CDR3, as DNA: TGTGCCAGCAGCGTGACTAGCGGGGTTGGTGAGCAGTTCTTC.

V usage is TRBV7-3 and J usage is TRBJ2-3, with 9 bases that match TRBD2. V was clipped by 6 bases and J by 4 bases; unmatched bases: 14. Germline V lookup: CDR1 SGHTA, CDR2 FQGTGA. The CDR3 covers 17 residues. Written as DNA, the CDR3 is TGTGCCAGCAGTCACCGACCTCTAGCGGGGATTGCAGATACGCAGTATTTT. Translating it yields CASSHRPLAGIADTQYF.

The sample holds a few counts of this clone. The chain joins TRBV18 to TRBJ2-1; D uncertain. Germline CDR1 KGHSH, CDR2 LQKENI. Between the trimmed V and J ends, which lost 1 base and 1 base, there was a span of 2 bases. The CDR3 contains 13 residues. The CDR3 spells CASSPRSYNEQFF. Here the CDR3 DNA reads TGTGCCAGCTCACCACGGTCCTACAATGAGCAGTTCTTC.

In DNA form, the CDR3 reads TGTGCCAGCAGCACGCCGGGACAGGGGTTTCAGGAAGAGACCCAGTACTTC. As protein: CASSTPGQGFQEETQYF. V is TRBV21-1 and J is TRBJ2-5; TRBD1 is taken as the D call from the table, unchecked against the DNA. TRBV21-1 is reported as a pseudogene. This CDR3 has 17 amino acids.

The V call is TRBV6-1, the J call TRBJ2-1, with 7 bases that match TRBD1. Per germline, CDR1 MNHNS and CDR2 SASEGT. This CDR3 spans 15 amino acids. Losses at the gene ends were 1 base for V and 4 bases for J; bases not matched to a gene: 4. The CDR3 reads CASSEVGQSYNEQFF. CDR3 in DNA: TGTGCCAGCAGTGAAGTGGGACAGAGTTACAATGAGCAGTTCTTC.

This clone has only one observation. This sequence joins TRBV21-1 and TRBJ2-3; the table's D call, TRBD2, was not checked against the DNA. TRBV21-1 is a pseudogene. CDR3 length: 16 amino acids. CDR3 sequence: CASSGRLAGARGTQYF. CDR3 coding DNA: TGTGCCAGCAGCGGCAGACTAGCGGGAGCCCGTGGGACGCAGTATTTT.

The chain is built from TRBV11-2 and TRBJ2-2; D remains ambiguous. Germline CDR1 reads SGHAT; CDR2 reads FQNNGV. The CDR3 has 12 amino acids. Trimming pared 0 bases from V and 8 bases from J, leaving 4 bases between. The CDR3 reads CASSLDPGELFF. CDR3 DNA sequence: TGTGCCAGCAGCTTAGACCCGGGGGAGCTGTTTTTT.

J is TRBJ2-1 and V is TRBV12-5; 11 bases agree with TRBD2. Trimming at V came to 4 bases and at J to 1 base, leaving 9 bases not matched to a gene. The CDR3 loop spans 18 amino acids. Germline V gene data show CDR1 as LGHNT and CDR2 as FRNRAP. CDR3 protein: CASGSTLLAGVSYNEQFF. The CDR3 region has the DNA TGTGCTAGTGGTTCCACCCTACTAGCGGGAGTGTCCTACAATGAGCAGTTCTTC. The variable domain in full, completed from reference TRBV12-5 and TRBJ2-1, reads DARVTQTPRHKVTEMGQEVTMRCQPILGHNTVFWYRQTMMQGLELLAYFRNRAPLDDSGMPKDRFSAEMPDATLATLKIQPSEPRDSAVYFCASGSTLLAGVSYNEQFFGPGTRLTVL.

This chain connects TRBV5-1 to TRBJ2-7; 9 nucleotides match TRBD2. This CDR3 contains 19 residues. J gave up 0 bases and V 0 bases, and 13 bases lay outside the gene matches. Germline values: CDR1 SGHRS, CDR2 YFSETQ. The CDR3 DNA sequence: TGCGCCAGCAGCTTGGGCCCAGCGGGGGGTCCCTTAAGCTCCTACGAGCAGTACTTC. Its protein is CASSLGPAGGPLSSYEQYF. The entire variable domain, with the rest obtained from reference TRBV5-1 and TRBJ2-7, is as follows: KAGVTQTPRYLIKTRGQQVTLSCSPISGHRSVSWYQQTPGQGLQFLFEYFSETQRNKGNFPGRFSGRQFSNSRSEMNVSTLELGDSALYLCASSLGPAGGPLSSYEQYFGPGTRLTVT.

The rearrangement links TRBV7-9 to TRBJ1-1; D unresolved. V lost 0 bases to trimming and J lost 8 bases, with 10 bases between them. This CDR3 has 13 amino acids. The germline CDR1 and CDR2 sequences are SEHNR and FQNEAQ (reference sequence). The CDR3 nucleotides are TGTGCCAGCAGCTTAGCCCTTGAGGCAGAAGCTTTCTTT. Translated, it gives CASSLALEAEAFF.

The count of this clone is one. This sequence joins TRBV29-1 and TRBJ2-7; maybe TRBD2 (6 bases). Germline V gives CDR1 SQVTM, CDR2 ANQGSEA. This CDR3 has 15 residues. Between the trimmed V and J ends, which lost 4 bases and 6 bases, there was a span of 22 bases. CDR3 nucleotide sequence: TGCAGCGTTGTTTCTGGTAGCGGCTTTTTGGGCGAGCAGTACTTC. Protein sequence: CSVVSGSGFLGEQYF.

Only a few counts were recorded for this clone. The chain joins TRBV27 to TRBJ1-2; D is uncertain. This CDR3 has 16 residues. Germline CDR1 is MNHEY and CDR2 is SMNVEV (reference sequence). The V gene lost 3 bases and the J gene lost 4 bases, with 18 bases spanning the gap. The chain's CDR3 is CASSFYPGSSVYGYTF. The CDR3 nucleotides are TGTGCCAGCAGTTTTTATCCAGGATCGTCGGTCTATGGCTACACCTTC.

The V and J genes are TRBV19 and TRBJ1-1; the match to TRBD1 covers 8 bases. The junction had 7 bases not matched to a gene; V was cut back by 5 bases and J by 5 bases. CDR3 length: 14 amino acids. Per the germline V gene, CDR1 is LNHDA and CDR2 is SQIVND (reference sequence). In DNA form, the CDR3 reads TGTGCCAGTAGTCCCCAGACAGGGGAGACTGAAGCTTTCTTT. Translation gives CASSPQTGETEAFF.

The V and J genes are TRBV13 and TRBJ2-4; TRBD2 matches at 8 bases. This CDR3 is 19 amino acids long. CDR1 is PRHDT, CDR2 FYEKMQ, per germline (reference sequence). J lost 1 base, V lost 4 bases, and 15 bases had no gene match. The CDR3 loop is CASSSAGLAGRSAKNIQYF. The CDR3 DNA follows: TGTGCCAGCAGCTCGGCAGGTCTAGCGGGCCGGTCGGCCAAAAACATTCAGTACTTC.

A few counts support this clone. The chain carries TRBV15 and TRBJ2-5; D unclear. CDR1 and CDR2 (germline): LNHNV, YYDKDF (reference sequence). Trimming shortened V by 6 bases and J by 1 base, and 9 bases separated the two germline ends. CDR3 length: 13 residues. Written as DNA, the CDR3 is TGTGCCACCAGTGGGCCCGTCCAAGAGACCCAGTACTTC. It is translated as CATSGPVQETQYF.